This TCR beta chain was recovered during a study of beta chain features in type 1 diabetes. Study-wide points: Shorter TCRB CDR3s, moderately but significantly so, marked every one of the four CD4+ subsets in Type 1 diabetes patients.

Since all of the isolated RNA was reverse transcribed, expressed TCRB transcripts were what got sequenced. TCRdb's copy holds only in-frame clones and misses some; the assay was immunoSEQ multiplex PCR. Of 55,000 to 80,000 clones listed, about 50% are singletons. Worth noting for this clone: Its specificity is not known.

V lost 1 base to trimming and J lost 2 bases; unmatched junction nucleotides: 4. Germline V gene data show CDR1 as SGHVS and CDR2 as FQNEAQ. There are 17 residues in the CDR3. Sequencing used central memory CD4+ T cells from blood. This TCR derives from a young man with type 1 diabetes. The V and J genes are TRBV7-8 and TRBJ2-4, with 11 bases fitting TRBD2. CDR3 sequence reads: CASSLDGTSGTKNIQYF. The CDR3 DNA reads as TGTGCCAGCAGCTTAGACGGGACTAGCGGCACCAAAAACATTCAGTACTTC.